Presented here are 31 T cell receptor beta chains from one specimen sequenced in a study of T-cell memory formation after mild COVID-19. MiXCR, applied by TCRdb to the 5' RACE reads, yields one record per CDR3 protein. The profile covers over 350,000 distinct CDR3 sequences, with around a sixth appearing a single time and 20% to 25% taken by the ten largest. Sequenced: PBMCs or a T cell subset sorted from them (not recorded which). The receptor source for this set is a man younger than 30 who had mild COVID-19 (a few samples of this study predate the infection). Cell type and time point are not known.

The DNA for the CDR3 is TGTGCCAGCAATCGGGACACCGGGGAGCTGTTTTTT. Translation: CASNRDTGELFF. The genes are TRBV12-3 or TRBV12-4 and TRBJ2-2; D is ambiguous. The ends were cut back, 7 bases at V and 3 bases at J, with 6 bases in the middle. The CDR3 is 12 amino acids.

The chain recombines TRBV4-1 with TRBJ2-3; maybe TRBD2 (6 bases). Deletions cut 0 bases from V and 3 bases from J, with 19 bases between. Per germline, CDR1 MGHRA and CDR2 YSYEKL. The CDR3 loop spans 18 amino acids. The CDR3 DNA follows: TGCGCCAGCAGCCAAGAGCGGGACCCCGTGGGGTTTACAGATACGCAGTATTTT. This translates into CASSQERDPVGFTDTQYF.

In its sample, this clonotype was seen a few times. The rearrangement links TRBV10-3 to TRBJ1-1; the D is unclear. Germline V gene data show CDR1 as ENHRY and CDR2 as SYGVKD. The CDR3 totals 13 residues. V was clipped by 2 bases and J by 0 bases, with 4 bases between them. Here the CDR3 DNA reads TGTGCCATCAGTGAGACGGTGAACACTGAAGCTTTCTTT. This sequence encodes CAISETVNTEAFF.

The table lists this clonotype with a few counts. The chain carries TRBV9 and TRBJ2-1; D possibly uses TRBD1 or TRBD2 (7 bases each). The germline gives CDR1 SGDLS, CDR2 YYNGEE. With 4 bases removed from V and 13 bases from J, the gap between germline ends came to 24 bases. The CDR3 sequence is 15 residues long. In DNA form, the CDR3 reads TGTGCCAGCAGCCAGGGGGGGAGAGGATACAATCGACAGTTCTTC. The encoded protein is CASSQGGRGYNRQFF. Complete variable domain (other parts from reference TRBV9 and TRBJ2-1): DSGVTQTPKHLITATGQRVTLRCSPRSGDLSVYWYQQSLDQGLQFLIQYYNGEERAKGNILERFSAQQFPDLHSELNLSSLELGDSALYFCASSQGGRGYNRQFFGPGTRLTVL.

This chain connects TRBV4-1 to TRBJ1-5; TRBD1 matches 7 bases. The ends lost 0 bases at V and 10 bases at J; junction bases unmatched: 12. CDR1 and CDR2 (germline): MGHRA, YSYEKL. The CDR3 covers 16 residues. CDR3 sequence: CASSQDYRGTGSPQHF. The CDR3 DNA follows: TGCGCCAGCAGCCAAGATTACAGGGGAACGGGCAGCCCCCAGCATTTT.

This clonotype was seen at least ten times. The chain carries TRBV28 and TRBJ1-1, with D unresolved. The CDR3 is 13 residues long. Germline CDR1 reads MDHEN; CDR2 reads SYDVKM. V lost 3 bases to trimming and J lost 3 bases, with 8 bases between them. The CDR3 reads CASSLKQYTEAFF. CDR3 in DNA: TGTGCCAGCAGTTTGAAACAGTACACTGAAGCTTTCTTT.

This clonotype was counted a few times. This rearrangement joins TRBV28 to TRBJ2-5; 11 positions agree with TRBD2. This CDR3 has 16 residues. Germline V gene lookup returns CDR1 MDHEN and CDR2 SYDVKM. Trimming removed 3 bases from V and 5 bases from J; junction bases left unmatched: 8. CDR3 DNA sequence: TGTGCCAGCAGTTTCAGTAGCGGGGGGGCCTCGGAGACCCAGTACTTC. Its translation is CASSFSSGGASETQYF.

This clonotype was seen more than once but under ten times. The V and J genes are TRBV2 and TRBJ2-4, with TRBD2 as a possible D gene (5 bases). Germline V lookup: CDR1 SNHLY, CDR2 FYNNEI. The V end lost 7 bases, the J end lost 8 bases, and 21 bases lay between the germline ends. The CDR3 consists of 15 residues. The CDR3 sequence: CASKIAGPTGYIQYF. The CDR3, as DNA: TGTGCCAGCAAGATAGCCGGCCCCACGGGGTACATTCAGTACTTC.

This clonotype was counted between two and nine times. V and J are TRBV20-1 and TRBJ2-1, with D possibly TRBD2 on 7 matching bases. Trimming removed 5 bases from V and 2 bases from J, with 13 bases in between. The CDR3 runs to 14 residues. In germline, CDR1 is DFQATT, CDR2 SNEGSKA (reference sequence). CDR3 sequence reads: CSAGGGRTYNEQFF. Written as DNA, the CDR3 is TGCAGTGCTGGGGGGGGCCGGACCTACAATGAGCAGTTCTTC.

Many counts were recorded for this clonotype. V gene TRBV7-2 combines with J gene TRBJ2-1; 9 bases line up with TRBD2. The CDR3 loop spans 15 amino acids. The V gene's germline CDR1 is SGHTA and CDR2 FQGNSA. With 5 bases clipped from V and 7 bases from J, the junction kept 9 bases outside the gene matches. The CDR3 coding sequence is TGTGCCAGCAGCCGGACTCGCGGGGGGGGTAATGAGCAGTTCTTC. Its translation is CASSRTRGGGNEQFF.

The CDR3 here is CASSNVRFSAFF. For the CDR3, the DNA is TGTGCCAGTAGTAACGTTAGATTCTCGGCTTTCTTT. The chain is built from TRBV19 and TRBJ1-1, with D uncertain. From germline, CDR1 is LNHDA and CDR2 SQIVND (reference sequence). The CDR3 consists of 12 residues. Trimming took 4 bases from V and 11 from J, leaving 14 bases between them.

At least ten counts were recorded for this clonotype. The chain joins TRBV6-2 or TRBV6-3 to TRBJ2-7; D is unclear. The CDR3 is 15 amino acids. Germline V gene lookup returns CDR1 MNHEY and CDR2 SVGEGT. Trimming cost V 0 bases and J 5 bases, with 14 bases left between them. CDR3 region: CASSYSKGFGDEQYF. CDR3 bases: TGTGCCAGCAGTTACTCGAAAGGGTTCGGCGACGAGCAGTACTTC.

This clonotype has only a few counts. The rearrangement links TRBV6-2 or TRBV6-3 to TRBJ2-7; D unresolved. The CDR3 is 12 residues long. V lost 2 bases, J lost 9 bases, and 11 bases lay in between. Germline loops: CDR1 MNHEY, CDR2 SVGEGT. The CDR3 nucleotides read TGTGCCAGCAGTTACGGAACGGCGAGGCAGTACGTC. This gives the protein CASSYGTARQYV.

There are many counts of this clonotype. The chain joins TRBV29-1 to TRBJ2-5; D might be TRBD1 or TRBD2, each matching 6 bases. Germline V gene sequence: CDR1 SQVTM, CDR2 ANQGSEA. The CDR3 sequence is 14 residues long. Deletions cut 1 base from V and 5 bases from J, with 14 bases between. CDR3 sequence reads: CSVEGLGGLETQYF. The DNA for the CDR3 is TGCAGCGTTGAAGGGTTAGGGGGGCTGGAGACCCAGTACTTC.

This clonotype was seen a handful of times. This chain connects TRBV7-9 to TRBJ1-6; 9 bases line up with TRBD1. The CDR3 runs to 15 residues. CDR1 and CDR2 from the germline V gene are SEHNR and FQNEAQ (reference sequence). The V segment lost 5 bases and the J segment 6 bases; nucleotides outside the gene matches: 5. CDR3 sequence: CASSTRQGGNSPLHF. The CDR3 region has the DNA TGTGCCAGCAGCACCCGACAGGGGGGTAATTCACCCCTCCACTTT.

This chain joins TRBV6-2 or TRBV6-3 and TRBJ2-7; 8 bases align to TRBD1. CDR1 is MNHEY, CDR2 SVGEGT, per germline. Germline trimming cut 6 bases from V and 5 bases from J; bases unmatched to any gene: 3. The CDR3 runs to 12 residues. CDR3 DNA sequence: TGTGCCAGCAGAGACAGGGGAGACGAGCAGTACGTC. This encodes CASRDRGDEQYV.

V usage is TRBV5-6 and J usage is TRBJ1-6; D remains ambiguous. V was clipped by 4 bases and J by 9 bases, with 17 bases between them. Germline assignment: CDR1 SGHDT and CDR2 YYEEEE. The CDR3 sequence is 15 residues long. The CDR3: CASSRFDPPASPLHF. The CDR3 nucleotides are TGTGCCAGCAGCCGGTTCGACCCCCCGGCTTCACCCCTCCACTTT.

The CDR3 DNA reads TGTGCCAGCAGCCAAACTAGGAGCGGAGAGACCCAGTACTTC. It codes for CASSQTRSGETQYF. The rearrangement uses TRBV6-2 or TRBV6-3 and TRBJ2-5; maybe TRBD2 (5 bases). Trimming stripped 6 bases from V and 4 bases from J, with 15 bases between. Germline CDR1 reads MNHEY; CDR2 reads SVGEGT. The CDR3 length is 14 residues.

This clonotype has just a few counts. This chain joins TRBV12-3 or TRBV12-4 and TRBJ1-3; D is possibly TRBD1 (6 bases). Trimming left V 3 bases short and J 0 bases short, with 12 bases between. The CDR3 is 16 amino acids. The CDR3 sequence is CASSFGGQISGNTIYF. As DNA, the CDR3 is TGTGCCAGCAGTTTTGGGGGCCAAATCTCTGGAAACACCATATATTTT.

This clonotype was counted ten times or more. The gene calls are TRBV6-5 and TRBJ2-5; 7 positions agree with TRBD2. The CDR3 length is 14 residues. The V and J ends lost 0 bases and 5 bases, in that order; junction bases with no gene match: 3. Germline loops: CDR1 MNHEY, CDR2 SVGAGI. DNA of the CDR3: TGTGCCAGCAGTTACTCGCGGGGGTGGGAGACCCAGTACTTC. This translates into CASSYSRGWETQYF.

This clonotype has only a few counts. The chain is built from TRBV3-1 and TRBJ2-7; TRBD2 might be the D (5 bases). CDR1 is LGHDT and CDR2 is YNNKEL in the germline V gene (reference sequence). The CDR3 has 14 amino acids. The ends were cut back, 3 bases at V and 6 bases at J, with 15 bases in the middle. The CDR3 nucleotides read TGTGCCAGCAGCCAGAGGGAATCACGGGGCGAGCAGTACTTC. Residues: CASSQRESRGEQYF.

The chain joins TRBV4-2 to TRBJ2-2; D not certain. V lost 1 base, J lost 0 bases, and 9 bases lay in between. Germline CDR1 reads LGHNA; CDR2 reads YNFKEQ. The CDR3 sequence is 16 residues long. CDR3 in DNA: TGTGCCAGCAGCCAAGTTTGGCCACCGAACACCGGGGAGCTGTTTTTT. Its translation: CASSQVWPPNTGELFF.

This clonotype was observed a handful of times. V is TRBV29-1 and J is TRBJ2-5, with D perhaps matching TRBD1 or TRBD2 (6 bases each). Looked up from germline, CDR1 is SQVTM and CDR2 is ANQGSEA. CDR3 length equals 13 residues. V lost 6 bases and J 5 bases, leaving 16 bases between the germline ends. The CDR3 loop is CSVMGGMWETQYF. The CDR3 DNA follows: TGCAGCGTAATGGGGGGCATGTGGGAGACCCAGTACTTC.

This clonotype appeared a few times. V is TRBV7-2 and J is TRBJ2-3; D not certain. The CDR3 is made up of 16 amino acids. The V and J ends lost 1 base and 0 bases respectively, with 11 bases between them. The germline V gene encodes CDR1 SGHTA and CDR2 FQGNSA. The CDR3 coding sequence is TGTGCCAGCAGCTTAGTGCTCATCGGGAGCACAGATACGCAGTATTTT. Translated, it gives CASSLVLIGSTDTQYF.

This clonotype has just a few counts. This chain's CDR3 is CASSHRGTSGGNEQFF. The CDR3 nucleotides are TGTGCCAGCAGCCACAGGGGGACTAGCGGGGGCAATGAGCAGTTCTTC. V usage is TRBV11-1 and J usage is TRBJ2-1; 14 bases match TRBD2. Germline-derived CDR1 and CDR2 are SGHAT and FQDESV (reference sequence). This CDR3 has 16 residues. Unmatched junction bases numbered 6, after V lost 5 bases and J lost 6 bases.

In its sample, this clonotype was seen a few times. The genes are TRBV12-3 or TRBV12-4 and TRBJ2-5, with no clear D. V lost 5 bases, J lost 5 bases, and 12 bases lay in between. This CDR3 has 13 amino acids. DNA of the CDR3: TGTGCCAGCAGTAACCCCGTTGGTGAGACCCAGTACTTC. Its protein product is CASSNPVGETQYF.

There are a few counts of this clonotype. This chain connects TRBV6-2 or TRBV6-3 to TRBJ2-1; 7 bases match TRBD2. Unmatched junction bases numbered 1, after V lost 3 bases and J lost 8 bases. CDR3 length equals 12 residues. CDR1 MNHEY and CDR2 SVGEGT come from the germline V gene. The CDR3 sequence is CASSYRGDEQFF. The CDR3 DNA reads as TGTGCCAGCAGTTATCGGGGGGATGAGCAGTTCTTC.

This chain uses TRBV4-1 with TRBJ2-1; TRBD1 aligns across 7 bases. The junction had 10 bases not matched to a gene; V was cut back by 4 bases and J by 4 bases. The CDR3 is 16 residues long. Germline assignment: CDR1 MGHRA and CDR2 YSYEKL. CDR3 in amino acids: CASSRTPGQTYNEQFF. The CDR3 coding sequence is TGCGCCAGCAGCCGCACGCCGGGACAGACGTACAATGAGCAGTTCTTC.

Many counts were recorded for this clonotype. This sequence joins TRBV7-2 and TRBJ1-4; TRBD1 matches 7 bases. Germline CDR1 reads SGHTA; CDR2 reads FQGNSA. The CDR3 spans 15 residues. J lost 5 bases, V lost 5 bases, and 8 bases had no gene match. The CDR3 is CASSPNRGFNEKLFF. The CDR3 region has the DNA TGTGCCAGCAGCCCAAACAGGGGATTCAATGAAAAACTGTTTTTT.

Many counts were recorded for this clonotype. This chain connects TRBV6-2 or TRBV6-3 to TRBJ2-2; no firm D call. Looked up from germline, CDR1 is MNHEY and CDR2 is SVGEGT. V lost 2 bases, J lost 6 bases, and 1 base lay in between. This CDR3 has 11 amino acids. DNA of the CDR3: TGTGCCAGCAGTTACCCCGGGGAGCTGTTTTTT. It specifies CASSYPGELFF.

This clonotype has only a few counts. J is TRBJ2-3 and V is TRBV15, with D possibly being TRBD2 (5 bases). V was cut by 3 bases and J by 6 bases, with 10 bases left in between. The CDR3 runs 13 residues. Germline V gene lookup returns CDR1 LNHNV and CDR2 YYDKDF (reference sequence). CDR3: CATSSASGDTQYF. Here the CDR3 DNA reads TGTGCCACCAGCAGCGCCTCGGGGGATACGCAGTATTTT.